This T cell receptor (beta chain) was observed in a study of blood T cell repertoires in COVID-19. Some clones are missing from TCRdb's copy, which holds only in-frame ones; the method was immunoSEQ multiplex PCR. The table includes some 150,000 clones, 85% detected once. This CDR3 contains 14 residues. V was pared by 5 bases and J by 2 bases, with 12 bases between. The germline CDR1 and CDR2 sequences are KGHSH and LQKENI. This clone was seen a few times. The TCR was taken from a man in his forties or fifties with acute or convalescent COVID-19. Sequencing was carried out using peripheral blood. The J gene is TRBJ1-1, the V gene TRBV18; no firm D call. This CDR3 reads CASSRNTLNTEAFF. CDR3 nucleotide sequence: TGTGCCAGCTCAAGAAACACCCTTAACACTGAAGCTTTCTTT. The whole variable domain, filled in from reference TRBV18 and TRBJ1-1, reads NAGVMQNPRHLVRRRGQEARLRCSPMKGHSHVYWYRQLPEEGLKFMVYLQKENIIDESGMPKERFSAEFPKEGPSILRIQQVVRGDSAAYFCASSRNTLNTEAFFGQGTRLTVV.